This T cell receptor (beta chain) was sequenced in a study of cytomegalovirus exposure and HLA in healthy donors. For the study at large: The use of the same platform for the 120 or so validation repertoires and the roughly 630 first-cohort repertoires was reported by a later analysis.

The CDR3 covers 16 residues. V lost 3 bases, J lost 1 base, and 13 bases lay in between. Looked up from germline, CDR1 is MGHRA and CDR2 is YSYEKL. Findings of the study overall: High specificity and sensitivity for cytomegalovirus status were reported for the classifier. The study labeled 150 to 200 TCR beta chains cytomegalovirus-associated.

Using immunoSEQ multiplex PCR, the repertoire was profiled, and TCRdb retains in-frame clones only, with some absent. The repertoire includes around 170,000 clones, around nine tenths of them detected once, and approximately 3% sits in the top ten. This clone was seen a single time. What it binds is unknown. V and J are TRBV4-1 and TRBJ1-3; no firm D call. The specimen was PBMCs. The receptor comes from a man between 18 and 29 years old in good health and CMV-seronegative. The CDR3 sequence: CASSQGPEISGNTIYF. CDR3 DNA sequence: TGCGCCAGCAGCCAGGGCCCTGAGATTTCTGGAAACACCATATATTTT.